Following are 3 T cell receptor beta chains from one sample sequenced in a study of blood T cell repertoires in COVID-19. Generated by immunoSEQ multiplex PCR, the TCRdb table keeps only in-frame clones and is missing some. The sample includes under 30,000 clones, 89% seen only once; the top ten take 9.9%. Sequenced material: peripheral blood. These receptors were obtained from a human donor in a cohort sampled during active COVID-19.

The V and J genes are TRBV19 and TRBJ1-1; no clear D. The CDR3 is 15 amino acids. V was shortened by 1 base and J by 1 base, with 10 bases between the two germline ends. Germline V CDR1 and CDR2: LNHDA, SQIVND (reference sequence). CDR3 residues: CASSIVTRGNTEAFF. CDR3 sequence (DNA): TGTGCCAGTAGTATAGTAACACGGGGGAACACTGAAGCTTTCTTT.

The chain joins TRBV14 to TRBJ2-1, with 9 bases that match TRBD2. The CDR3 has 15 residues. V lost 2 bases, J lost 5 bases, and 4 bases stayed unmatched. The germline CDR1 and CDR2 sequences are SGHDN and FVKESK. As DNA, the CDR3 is TGTGCCAGCAGCCAACGACTAGCGGTCAACAATGAGCAGTTCTTC. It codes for CASSQRLAVNNEQFF. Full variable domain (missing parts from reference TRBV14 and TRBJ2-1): EAGVTQFPSHSVIEKGQTVTLRCDPISGHDNLYWYRRVMGKEIKFLLHFVKESKQDESGMPNNRFLAERTGGTYSTLKVQPAELEDSGVYFCASSQRLAVNNEQFFGPGTRLTVL.

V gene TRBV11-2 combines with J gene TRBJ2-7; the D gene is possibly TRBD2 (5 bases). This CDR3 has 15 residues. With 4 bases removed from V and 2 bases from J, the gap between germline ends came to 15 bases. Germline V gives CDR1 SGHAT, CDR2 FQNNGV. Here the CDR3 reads CASSWRSDTPYEQYF. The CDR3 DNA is TGTGCCAGCAGCTGGAGGTCAGATACCCCCTACGAGCAGTACTTC.